This TCR beta chain was captured by sequencing in a study of T cell repertoires in cytomegalovirus infection. Study summary: Both recently identified HLA-C-restricted and well-studied HLA-B-restricted CMV epitopes were used in the study. Public TCR beta signature analysis indicated the presence of both CMV infection and matching HLA type.

TCRdb reprocessed the reads with MiXCR, giving one entry per CDR3 protein. The sample shows about 920,000 distinct CDR3 sequences, 25% to 40% of them seen only once. From germline, CDR1 is LGHDT and CDR2 YNNKEL (reference sequence). This CDR3 has 15 amino acids. The V gene lost 1 base and the J gene lost 3 bases, with 12 bases spanning the gap. Points on this clonotype: What it binds is unknown.

Whole-study findings and limits: Cumulated frequencies of public TCR beta families served to identify carriers of CMV plus the relevant HLA. CMV-specific TCR beta clonotypes restricted by HLA-C were the ones dominating the ex vivo response.

The sequence was collected from a human donor in good health (CMV status not recorded). Some clones in this sample may be carry-over from other donors' samples. Sequenced here: cultured CD8+ T cells from PBMCs, sampled from culture after CMV antigen stimulation. V is TRBV3-1 and J is TRBJ2-5; D is ambiguous. CDR3 nucleotide sequence: TGTGCCAGCAGCCAAGCGGCCCTGACGGAAGAGACCCAGTACTTC. As protein: CASSQAALTEETQYF.